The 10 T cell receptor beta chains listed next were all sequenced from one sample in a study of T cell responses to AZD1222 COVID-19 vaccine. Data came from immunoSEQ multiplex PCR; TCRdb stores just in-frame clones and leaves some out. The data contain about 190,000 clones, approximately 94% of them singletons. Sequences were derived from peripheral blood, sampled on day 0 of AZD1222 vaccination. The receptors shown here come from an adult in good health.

Here the CDR3 DNA reads TGTGCCAGTAATCTAGCCAGCGACAGGGGGAGGACCGCTAATGAAAAACTGTTTTTT. It codes for CASNLASDRGRTANEKLFF. J is TRBJ1-4 and V is TRBV19; 9 positions match TRBD1. The J segment lost 3 bases and the V segment lost 7 bases, leaving 18 bases of the junction unmatched. Germline loops: CDR1 LNHDA, CDR2 SQIVND (reference sequence). The CDR3 is 19 residues long.

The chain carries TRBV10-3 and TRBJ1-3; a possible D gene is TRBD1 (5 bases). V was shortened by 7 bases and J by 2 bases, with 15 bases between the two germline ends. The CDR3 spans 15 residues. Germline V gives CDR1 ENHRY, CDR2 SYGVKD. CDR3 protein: CAIKEQARTGNTIYF. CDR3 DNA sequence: TGTGCCATCAAAGAACAGGCACGCACTGGAAACACCATATATTTT.

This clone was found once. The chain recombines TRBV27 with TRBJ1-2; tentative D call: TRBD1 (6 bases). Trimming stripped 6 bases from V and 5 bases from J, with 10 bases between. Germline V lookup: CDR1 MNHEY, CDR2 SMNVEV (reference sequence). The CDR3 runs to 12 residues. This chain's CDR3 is CASSPTGYGYTF. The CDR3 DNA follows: TGTGCCAGCAGCCCTACAGGGTATGGCTACACCTTC.

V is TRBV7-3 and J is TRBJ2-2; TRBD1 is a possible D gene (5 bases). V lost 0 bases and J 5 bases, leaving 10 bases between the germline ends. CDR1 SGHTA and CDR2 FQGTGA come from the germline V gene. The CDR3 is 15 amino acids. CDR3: CASSLTPGLTGELFF. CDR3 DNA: TGTGCCAGCAGCTTAACTCCAGGGTTAACCGGGGAGCTGTTTTTT.

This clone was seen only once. CDR3 sequence (DNA): TGTGCCAGCGGGGTTACTGGAAACACCATATATTTT. Its translation: CASGVTGNTIYF. The V and J genes are TRBV6-5 and TRBJ1-3; D uncertain. Looked up from germline, CDR1 is MNHEY and CDR2 is SVGAGI. V was shortened by 8 bases and J by 2 bases, with 7 bases between the two germline ends. The CDR3 loop spans 12 amino acids.

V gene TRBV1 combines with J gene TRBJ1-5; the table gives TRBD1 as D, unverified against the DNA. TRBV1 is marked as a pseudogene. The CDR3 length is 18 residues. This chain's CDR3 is CTSSQTPPNRGSNQPQHF. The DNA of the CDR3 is TGCACCAGCAGCCAAACGCCGCCGAACAGGGGTAGCAATCAGCCCCAGCATTTT.

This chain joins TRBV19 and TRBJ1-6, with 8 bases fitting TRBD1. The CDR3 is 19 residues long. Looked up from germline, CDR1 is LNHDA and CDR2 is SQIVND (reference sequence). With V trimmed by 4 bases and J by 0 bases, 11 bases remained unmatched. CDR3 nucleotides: TGTGCCAGTAGTAATCCAGACAGGGGCCGAAGCTCCTATAATTCACCCCTCCACTTT. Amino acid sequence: CASSNPDRGRSSYNSPLHF.

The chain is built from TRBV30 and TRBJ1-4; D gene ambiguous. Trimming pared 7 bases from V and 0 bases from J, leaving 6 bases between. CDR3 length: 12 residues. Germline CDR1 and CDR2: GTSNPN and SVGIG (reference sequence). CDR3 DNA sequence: TGTGCCTCAGAAACAACTAATGAAAAACTGTTTTTT. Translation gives CASETTNEKLFF.

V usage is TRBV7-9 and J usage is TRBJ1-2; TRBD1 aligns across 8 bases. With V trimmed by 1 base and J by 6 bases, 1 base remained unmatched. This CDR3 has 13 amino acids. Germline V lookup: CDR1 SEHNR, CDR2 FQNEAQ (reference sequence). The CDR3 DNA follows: TGTGCCAGCAGCTTAGGGGACAGGCATGGCTACACCTTC. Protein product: CASSLGDRHGYTF.

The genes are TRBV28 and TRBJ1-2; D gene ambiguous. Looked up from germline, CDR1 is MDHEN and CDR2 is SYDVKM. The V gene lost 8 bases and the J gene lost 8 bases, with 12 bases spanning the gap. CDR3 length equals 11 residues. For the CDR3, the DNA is TGTGCCAGCCTGAACCTTAGGGGCTACACCTTC. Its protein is CASLNLRGYTF.